Listed below are T cell receptor beta chains from one sample, sequenced in a study of technical replicates of blood from a few donors. The method was immunoSEQ multiplex PCR; TCRdb's version includes in-frame clones alone and lacks a portion of them. The repertoire consists of 85,000 to 100,000 clones, with approximately 95% occurring once and the leading ten covering over 0.25%. Sequencing input: T cells isolated from PBMCs. The origin of the receptors is a human donor in good health. Each CDR3 is given with its conserved first and last residue. The order of the fields is V gene, J gene, clone size, D gene, CDR3 DNA, CDR3 protein. D genes are given only for firm matches. Only part of the rows carry a size: once, few, many, or a class if the clone is expanded.

TRBV12-5	TRBJ2-1	-	-	TGTGCTAGTGGGCGGACAGACTACAATGAGCAGTTCTTC	CASGRTDYNEQFF
TRBV7-9	TRBJ1-1	few	-	TGTGCCAGCAGCGTGCCCCGGGGGGGCACTGAAGCTTTCTTT	CASSVPRGGTEAFF
TRBV10-3	TRBJ2-7	-	-	TGTGCCATCAGTGAACGACAAGGATCCTACGAGCAGTACTTC	CAISERQGSYEQYF
TRBV9	TRBJ1-1	once	-	TGTGCCAGCAGCGCCAGGGACACTGAAGCTTTCTTT	CASSARDTEAFF
TRBV5-4	TRBJ2-7	once	-	TGTGCCAGCAGCTTGGGGAGAGCTCCCTCCTACGAGCAGTACTTC	CASSLGRAPSYEQYF
TRBV5-4	TRBJ2-5	once	-	TGTGCCAGCAACCTCGAAGGGGCTGGGGAGACCCAGTACTTC	CASNLEGAGETQYF
TRBV19	TRBJ1-1	once	TRBD1	TGTGCCAGTGGGGACAGAGAGGGGCACAAGGCTTTCTTT	CASGDREGHKAFF
TRBV6-1	TRBJ1-2	-	-	TGTGCCAGCAGCCCGAACAGGGCCGCTAACTATGGCTACACCTTC	CASSPNRAANYGYTF
TRBV27	TRBJ2-3	-	TRBD2	TGTGCCAGCAGTTCGGGACTAGCGGGAAGATACTCCACAGATACGCAGTATTTT	CASSSGLAGRYSTDTQYF
TRBV5-6	TRBJ2-7	-	TRBD1	TGTGCCAGCAGCCTTACAGGGGTCGAGCAGTACTTC	CASSLTGVEQYF
TRBV25-1	TRBJ2-2	once	TRBD2	TGTGCCAGCAGTGAGCTAGCGGGAGTCACCGGGGAGCTGTTTTTT	CASSELAGVTGELFF
TRBV4-2	TRBJ2-7	once	-	TGTGCCAGCAGACGCAGCGGAGGAGGTACTTCCTACGAGCAGTACTTC	CASRRSGGGTSYEQYF
TRBV19	TRBJ1-1	-	TRBD1	TGTGCCAGTAAGGACAGGGGGAGCACTGAAGCTTTCTTT	CASKDRGSTEAFF
TRBV7-9	TRBJ2-7	-	-	TGTGCCAGCAGCCCCGCACGGGGAGAGATCGGCTACGAGCAGTACTTC	CASSPARGEIGYEQYF
TRBV6-5	TRBJ1-3	once	-	TGTGCCAGCAGTTACCAGGGATACTCTGGAAACACCATATATTTT	CASSYQGYSGNTIYF
TRBV7-9	TRBJ2-5	-	TRBD2	TGTGCCAGCAGCATAGCGGGGGGGCAAGAGACCCAGTACTTC	CASSIAGGQETQYF
TRBV19	TRBJ2-7	-	-	TGTGCCAGTAGTACCAGGGGCGCGAACTACTACGAGCAGTACTTC	CASSTRGANYYEQYF
TRBV2	TRBJ2-3	-	TRBD1	TGTGCCAGCAGTCTTTTTTCACAGGGGGCGCGAACAGATACGCAGTATTTT	CASSLFSQGARTDTQYF
TRBV5-1	TRBJ2-3	-	TRBD2	TGCGCCAGCAGCTTGGTTAGCGGGAGGCAAGATACGCAGTATTTT	CASSLVSGRQDTQYF